The rows below give T cell receptor beta chains drawn from one sample of a study of OX40 agonist ivuxolimab in advanced cancers. Sequencing used immunoSEQ multiplex PCR; TCRdb keeps in-frame clones, though not all of them. The sample lists 70,000 to 90,000 clones, 84% occurring once. The input for sequencing was CD4+ or CD8+ T cells sorted from blood, taken in a trial of the OX40 agonist ivuxolimab. Receptor source: an adult with an advanced solid tumor such as melanoma, head and neck, liver or kidney cancer. Both conserved end residues are part of each CDR3. The order of the fields is clone size, V gene, J gene, D gene, CDR3 length, CDR3 protein, CDR3 DNA. The D gene is left open where the match is weak. Not every row has a clone size; where given, it reads once, few, many or a size class.

NA	TRBV7-9	TRBJ2-1	TRBD1	12	CASSLSGGEQFF	TGTGCCAGCAGCTTATCAGGGGGCGAGCAGTTCTTC
NA	TRBV2	TRBJ1-5	NA	13	CASSGGQGQPQHF	TGTGCCAGCAGTGGGGGGCAAGGTCAGCCCCAGCATTTT
NA	TRBV5-4	TRBJ2-7	TRBD1	14	CASSLQGAVHEQYF	TGTGCCAGCAGCTTGCAGGGGGCGGTCCACGAGCAGTACTTC
NA	TRBV27	TRBJ1-5	NA	15	CASSLSGIPNQPQHF	TGTGCCAGCAGTTTATCGGGAATTCCCAATCAGCCCCAGCATTTT
NA	TRBV11-2	TRBJ1-1	NA	14	CASSSSRASKSAFF	TGTGCCAGCAGCTCCTCGAGGGCCTCCAAAAGTGCTTTCTTT
NA	TRBV4-3	TRBJ2-7	TRBD2	18	CASSQGPGLAGAWYEQYF	TGCGCCAGCAGCCAAGGACCCGGACTAGCGGGGGCTTGGTACGAGCAGTACTTC
NA	TRBV19	TRBJ1-1	NA	13	CASSREGHTEAFF	TGTGCCAGTAGCCGGGAGGGGCACACTGAAGCTTTCTTT
NA	TRBV11-1	TRBJ2-7	TRBD1	14	CASSVMGQSYEQYF	TGTGCCAGCAGCGTTATGGGACAGTCCTACGAGCAGTACTTC
NA	TRBV25-1	TRBJ1-2	NA	17	CASSEGGVRGPNYGYTF	TGTGCCAGCAGTGAAGGGGGGGTAAGGGGCCCTAACTATGGCTACACCTTC
NA	TRBV10-3	TRBJ1-5	NA	13	CASWGESNQPQHF	TGTGCCAGTTGGGGGGAGAGTAATCAGCCCCAGCATTTT
once	TRBV5-1	TRBJ2-5	TRBD1	16	CASSLAGTGLGETQYF	TGCGCCAGCAGCTTGGCCGGGACAGGGTTAGGAGAGACCCAGTACTTC
NA	TRBV30	TRBJ1-5	NA	13	CAWRNRADQPQHF	TGTGCCTGGAGGAACAGGGCGGATCAGCCCCAGCATTTT
few	TRBV7-6	TRBJ1-1	NA	19	CASSLGTSGGFGLNTEAFF	TGTGCCAGCAGCTTAGGAACTTCGGGGGGGTTTGGTCTGAACACTGAAGCTTTCTTT
NA	TRBV11-2	TRBJ2-1	NA	13	CASREWEYNEQFF	TGTGCCAGCAGGGAGTGGGAATACAATGAGCAGTTCTTC
NA	TRBV5-1	TRBJ1-3	NA	15	CASSSSQGYGNTIYF	TGCGCCAGCAGCTCGTCGCAGGGGTATGGAAACACCATATATTTT
NA	TRBV18	TRBJ1-1	NA	10	CASAYEEAFF	TGTGCCAGCGCCTACGAGGAAGCTTTCTTT
NA	TRBV5-6	TRBJ2-7	NA	16	CASSSNQEGPFYEQYF	TGTGCCAGCAGCTCCAACCAGGAGGGGCCCTTCTACGAGCAGTACTTC
NA	TRBV28	TRBJ1-2	NA	14	CASSPRRVDYGYTF	TGTGCCAGCAGCCCCAGAAGGGTAGACTATGGCTACACCTTC
NA	TRBV7-9	TRBJ1-5	NA	14	CASSSAGSNQPQHF	TGTGCCAGCAGCAGCGCCGGGAGCAATCAGCCCCAGCATTTT
NA	TRBV29-1	TRBJ2-7	TRBD1	12	CSVRGQVYEQYF	TGCAGCGTCAGGGGGCAGGTCTACGAGCAGTACTTC
NA	TRBV28	TRBJ2-3	NA	12	CASSHDMDTQYF	TGTGCCAGCAGCCACGACATGGATACGCAGTATTTT
NA	TRBV28	TRBJ1-4	NA	14	CASSSGTYNEKLFF	TGTGCCAGCAGTTCCGGGACTTACAATGAAAAACTGTTTTTT
NA	TRBV6-6	TRBJ2-1	TRBD2	15	CASSYWGGVNNEQFF	TGTGCCAGCAGTTACTGGGGAGGGGTTAACAATGAGCAGTTCTTC
NA	TRBV7-2	TRBJ1-4	TRBD1	17	CASSLVGRGRSNEKLFF	TGTGCCAGCAGCTTAGTCGGCAGGGGGCGGTCTAATGAAAAACTGTTTTTT
NA	TRBV4-1	TRBJ2-7	TRBD2	14	CASSPSSGGYEQYF	TGCGCCAGCAGCCCATCTAGCGGAGGCTACGAGCAGTACTTC
once	TRBV27	TRBJ1-6	TRBD1	15	CASSWTGEMGSPLHF	TGTGCCAGCAGTTGGACAGGGGAGATGGGTTCACCCCTCCACTTT
once	TRBV4-1	TRBJ2-7	NA	14	CASSQGGGIYEQYF	TGCGCCAGCAGCCAAGGAGGGGGGATCTACGAGCAGTACTTC
NA	TRBV11-2	TRBJ1-1	TRBD1	15	CASSFRGQGVTEAFF	TGTGCCAGCAGCTTCCGAGGCCAGGGGGTCACTGAAGCTTTCTTT
NA	TRBV7-3	TRBJ2-5	TRBD2	15	CASSYLAGAQETQYF	TGTGCCAGCAGCTACTTAGCGGGAGCCCAAGAGACCCAGTACTTC
large	TRBV7-9	TRBJ1-1	NA	14	CASRAGTGNTEAFF	TGTGCCAGCAGAGCGGGGACGGGGAACACTGAAGCTTTCTTT
NA	TRBV2	TRBJ2-2	NA	11	CASSEPGELFF	TGTGCCAGCAGTGAGCCCGGGGAGCTGTTTTTT
NA	TRBV11-3	TRBJ2-5	TRBD2	18	CASSLDLLADPYRETQYF	TGTGCCAGCAGCTTAGATCTTCTAGCGGACCCTTACAGGGAGACCCAGTACTTC
once	TRBV6-6	TRBJ2-1	TRBD1	13	CASRQGIYNEQFF	TGTGCCAGCCGACAGGGAATATACAATGAGCAGTTCTTC
NA	TRBV14	TRBJ2-7	TRBD2	14	CASSQSVSGSEQYF	TGTGCCAGCAGCCAAAGCGTTAGCGGGAGCGAGCAGTACTTC
NA	TRBV7-9	TRBJ1-4	NA	13	CASSLRNNEKLFF	TGTGCCAGCAGCTTAAGGAATAATGAAAAACTGTTTTTT
NA	TRBV19	TRBJ2-5	NA	13	CASSKGGVETQYF	TGTGCCAGTAGTAAGGGGGGAGTCGAGACCCAGTACTTC
once	TRBV7-3	TRBJ2-3	TRBD1	15	CASSLRDRGRYTQYF	TGTGCCAGCAGCTTACGGGACAGGGGGCGATATACGCAGTATTTT
NA	TRBV7-7	TRBJ2-2	NA	13	CASSIGRTGELFF	TGTGCTAGCAGCATTGGACGAACCGGGGAGCTGTTTTTT
NA	TRBV5-8	TRBJ2-7	NA	14	CASSFDRRPYEQYF	TGTGCCAGCAGCTTCGACAGGCGTCCCTACGAGCAGTACTTC
NA	TRBV2	TRBJ2-5	NA	16	CASSPVLAGGGETQYF	TGTGCCAGCAGTCCCGTACTAGCCGGAGGAGGGGAGACCCAGTACTTC
NA	TRBV9	TRBJ2-7	TRBD1	17	CASSVGRQGQEYYEQYF	TGTGCCAGCAGCGTGGGGCGACAGGGACAGGAGTACTACGAGCAGTACTTC
NA	TRBV5-1	TRBJ2-7	NA	14	CASSLGTAPYEQYF	TGCGCCAGCAGCTTGGGGACTGCACCCTACGAGCAGTACTTC
once	TRBV9	TRBJ2-1	NA	13	CASSVGQHNEQFF	TGTGCCAGCAGCGTAGGGCAACACAATGAGCAGTTCTTC
NA	TRBV6-5	TRBJ2-3	TRBD2	16	CASSYLSGGSTDTQYF	TGTGCCAGCAGTTACCTTAGCGGGGGGAGCACAGATACGCAGTATTTT
once	TRBV18	TRBJ1-5	TRBD1	17	CASSPRGTGGAGQPQHF	TGTGCCAGCTCACCACGGGGGACAGGGGGCGCCGGGCAGCCCCAGCATTTT
once	TRBV5-4	TRBJ1-2	NA	14	CASSLDFGGGGYTF	TGTGCCAGCAGCTTGGATTTCGGGGGCGGTGGCTACACCTTC
NA	TRBV2	TRBJ2-5	TRBD2	13	CASKQLAEETQYF	TGTGCCAGCAAACAACTAGCGGAAGAGACCCAGTACTTC
NA	TRBV27	TRBJ1-2	NA	13	CASSQQGSAGYTF	TGTGCCAGCAGTCAACAGGGATCTGCGGGCTACACCTTC
NA	TRBV6-5	TRBJ1-2	NA	13	CASSYETVYGYTF	TGTGCCAGCAGTTACGAGACAGTCTATGGCTACACCTTC
NA	TRBV6-5	TRBJ1-2	TRBD1	14	CASRTPTGDGGYTF	TGTGCCAGCAGAACCCCCACAGGGGATGGTGGCTACACCTTC
NA	TRBV6-5	TRBJ1-1	TRBD1	15	CASTETTGGSTEAFF	TGTGCCAGCACCGAAACGACAGGGGGCAGCACTGAAGCTTTCTTT
NA	TRBV19	TRBJ2-7	NA	13	CATSRDWSYEQYF	TGTGCCACGAGCCGGGACTGGTCCTACGAGCAGTACTTC
once	TRBV6-6	TRBJ1-2	NA	12	CASSYSDYGYTF	TGTGCCAGCAGTTACTCCGACTATGGCTACACCTTC
few	TRBV5-1	TRBJ2-7	TRBD1	14	CASGLLGGSYEQYF	TGCGCCAGCGGACTTCTAGGGGGCAGCTACGAGCAGTACTTC
NA	TRBV19	TRBJ1-5	NA	13	CASSPDRNQPQHF	TGTGCCAGTAGTCCCGACAGAAATCAGCCCCAGCATTTT
NA	TRBV18	TRBJ2-7	NA	13	CASSLAAWKEQYF	TGTGCCAGCTCCCTGGCGGCCTGGAAAGAGCAGTACTTC
NA	TRBV5-6	TRBJ2-7	TRBD1	14	CASSFDRGGYEQYF	TGTGCCAGCAGCTTTGACAGGGGGGGCTACGAGCAGTACTTC